One sample yielded the 21 T cell receptor beta chains listed below, sequenced in a study of cytomegalovirus exposure and HLA in healthy donors. 60 Vbeta and 13 Jbeta primers were used in PCR. Only in-frame clones appear in the TCRdb table, and some are missing; sequencing was by immunoSEQ multiplex PCR. The profile shows approximately 190,000 clones, roughly 84% of them singletons. The material sequenced was PBMCs. These receptors came from a woman aged 45-60 years in good health and CMV-seropositive.

The chain employs TRBV4-3 and TRBJ1-6, with D uncertain. The germline V gene encodes CDR1 LGHNA and CDR2 YSLEER. The CDR3 is 15 amino acids. The germline V and J ends were trimmed by 0 bases and 10 bases, with 13 bases remaining between them. The CDR3 DNA follows: TGCGCCAGCAGCCAAGATATTGCGGGAAACTCACCCCTCCACTTT. It yields the protein CASSQDIAGNSPLHF.

The chain recombines TRBV5-1 with TRBJ1-3; D uncertain. From germline, CDR1 is SGHRS and CDR2 YFSETQ. The V end lost 0 bases, the J end lost 2 bases, and 15 bases lay between the germline ends. The CDR3 length is 17 residues. The CDR3 bases are TGCGCCAGCAGCTTGGAAATGGGCTATACAGCTGGAAACACCATATATTTT. It encodes CASSLEMGYTAGNTIYF.

The rearrangement links TRBV28 to TRBJ2-7; D not resolved. Trimming cost V 6 bases and J 0 bases, with 12 bases left between them. The CDR3 has 14 amino acids. CDR1 is MDHEN, CDR2 SYDVKM, per germline. CDR3 in DNA: TGTGCCAGCAGATCTGACGGGTACTCCTACGAGCAGTACTTC. Translating gives CASRSDGYSYEQYF.

This chain joins TRBV4-3 and TRBJ2-4; D possibly corresponds to TRBD1 (6 bases). Trimming pared 3 bases from V and 0 bases from J, leaving 15 bases between. There are 17 residues in the CDR3. CDR1 is LGHNA, CDR2 YSLEER, per germline. The CDR3 region has the DNA TGCGCCAGCAGCCAGAAAACAGGGAAACTAGCCAAAAACATTCAGTACTTC. Translation gives CASSQKTGKLAKNIQYF.

This clone came up once. Distinct nucleotide sequences in the sample also encode this CDR3. The V gene is TRBV27, the J gene TRBJ2-3; 7 nucleotides agree with TRBD2. The V gene's germline CDR1 is MNHEY and CDR2 SMNVEV (reference sequence). V was clipped by 6 bases and J by 1 base; unmatched bases: 7. The length of the CDR3 is 15 residues. The CDR3 DNA sequence: TGTGCCAGCAGCCTCCGGGGAGGGCGCACAGATACGCAGTATTTT. Amino acids: CASSLRGGRTDTQYF.

V usage is TRBV15 and J usage is TRBJ2-7; D is possibly TRBD1 (6 bases). The CDR3 spans 16 residues. Germline CDR1 is LNHNV and CDR2 is YYDKDF (reference sequence). The ends were cut back, 0 bases at V and 3 bases at J, with 15 bases in the middle. The CDR3 nucleotides are TGTGCCACCAGCAGAGATCAGGGGCAGGGGCTCTACGAGCAGTACTTC. It yields the protein CATSRDQGQGLYEQYF.

The chain joins TRBV6-4 to TRBJ2-5, with D possibly matching TRBD2 (5 bases). CDR1 is MRHNA, CDR2 SNTAGT, per germline. This CDR3 contains 14 residues. V lost 6 bases and J 5 bases, leaving 16 bases between the germline ends. The chain's CDR3 is CASSAGLGRETQYF. The CDR3 DNA reads as TGTGCCAGCAGCGCCGGACTGGGTCGCGAGACCCAGTACTTC.

The genes are TRBV2 and TRBJ1-1; D is undetermined. Germline V gives CDR1 SNHLY, CDR2 FYNNEI. The CDR3 covers 12 residues. V lost 2 bases to trimming and J lost 6 bases, with 7 bases between them. The CDR3 reads CASSENSPEAFF. CDR3 DNA: TGTGCCAGCAGTGAAAACAGCCCTGAAGCTTTCTTT.

This chain links TRBV18 with TRBJ2-3; no reliable D call. The CDR3 sequence is 13 residues long. The V gene lost 0 bases and the J gene lost 2 bases, with 3 bases spanning the gap. CDR1 is KGHSH, CDR2 LQKENI, per germline. DNA of the CDR3: TGTGCCAGCTCACCACCCAACACAGATACGCAGTATTTT. It encodes CASSPPNTDTQYF.

The chain employs TRBV4-1 and TRBJ2-7; 10 bases align to TRBD1. CDR1 is MGHRA, CDR2 YSYEKL, per germline. This CDR3 is 16 amino acids long. Unmatched junction bases numbered 10, after V lost 1 base and J lost 7 bases. CDR3: CASSQVVGQGDLEQYF. In DNA, the CDR3 is TGCGCCAGCAGCCAAGTTGTCGGACAGGGGGATTTGGAGCAGTACTTC.

The chain joins TRBV7-2 to TRBJ2-3; 8 positions agree with TRBD1. This CDR3 comprises 17 residues. Trimming at V came to 0 bases and at J to 5 bases, leaving 10 bases not matched to a gene. The germline CDR1 and CDR2 sequences are SGHTA and FQGNSA. The CDR3 is CASSLAGSGTGGDTQYF. DNA for the CDR3: TGTGCCAGCAGCTTAGCGGGTTCCGGGACAGGAGGAGATACGCAGTATTTT. Filled out from reference TRBV7-2 and TRBJ2-3, the complete variable domain reads GAGVSQSPSNKVTEKGKDVELRCDPISGHTALYWYRQSLGQGLEFLIYFQGNSAPDKSGLPSDRFSAERTGGSVSTLTIQRTQQEDSAVYLCASSLAGSGTGGDTQYFGPGTRLTVL.

The CDR3 sequence: CASSNGLAGGTDTQYF. The CDR3 bases are TGTGCCAGCAGCAACGGACTAGCGGGGGGCACAGATACGCAGTATTTT. J is TRBJ2-3 and V is TRBV7-2; 13 bases match TRBD2. Germline V CDR1 and CDR2: SGHTA, FQGNSA. The CDR3 covers 16 residues. V trimming: 5 bases; J trimming: 1 base; junction bases outside the gene matches: 3.

The chain's CDR3 is CASSPPTGGAETQYF. CDR3 bases: TGTGCCAGCTCACCACCGACAGGGGGCGCGGAGACCCAGTACTTC. This sequence joins TRBV18 and TRBJ2-5; TRBD1 aligns across 10 bases. Germline V gives CDR1 KGHSH, CDR2 LQKENI. V was clipped by 0 bases and J by 5 bases; unmatched bases: 3. There are 15 residues in the CDR3.

The chain recombines TRBV4-1 with TRBJ2-1; the D is unclear. Trimming pared 4 bases from V and 6 bases from J, leaving 19 bases between. Germline V lookup: CDR1 MGHRA, CDR2 YSYEKL. This CDR3 region has 16 residues. This CDR3 is CASSLNAAETINEQFF. The CDR3 DNA reads as TGCGCCAGCAGCCTCAACGCGGCCGAAACCATCAATGAGCAGTTCTTC.

The J gene is TRBJ1-5, the V gene TRBV19; possibly TRBD1 for D (6 bases). V lost 1 base and J lost 8, with 12 bases in between. Germline CDR1 is LNHDA and CDR2 is SQIVND (reference sequence). The CDR3 contains 14 residues. For the CDR3, the DNA is TGTGCCAGTAGTATAGGAGGGGGTGGTAAGCCCCAGCATTTT. Protein: CASSIGGGGKPQHF.

This clone was seen only once. Sequence at one end of the junction differs from germline and may be a read error. V gene TRBV11-2 combines with J gene TRBJ2-1; 11 nucleotides agree with TRBD2. The CDR3 is 15 amino acids. Germline CDR1 SGHAT, CDR2 FQNNGV. The CDR3 reads CASSLGGSASGGSVF. The CDR3 nucleotides are TGTGCCAGCAGCCTAGGGGGATCGGCTAGCGGGGGGTCAGTCTTC.

The chain uses TRBV28 and TRBJ2-3; 14 bases align to TRBD2. After removal of 3 bases from V and 2 bases from J, the junction contained 7 bases not matched to a gene. The CDR3 is made up of 18 amino acids. Per germline, CDR1 MDHEN and CDR2 SYDVKM. CDR3 region: CASSFEGLAGAFTDTQYF. CDR3 in DNA: TGTGCCAGCAGTTTTGAGGGACTAGCGGGGGCTTTCACAGATACGCAGTATTTT.

The chain has TRBV19 and TRBJ2-1, with TRBD2 identical over 8 bases. Losses at the gene ends were 7 bases for V and 7 bases for J; bases not matched to a gene: 12. Looked up from germline, CDR1 is LNHDA and CDR2 is SQIVND (reference sequence). CDR3 length: 15 residues. CDR3 sequence reads: CASTKNRGGLNEQFF. The CDR3 DNA reads TGTGCCAGTACCAAAAATCGGGGGGGTTTGAATGAGCAGTTCTTC.

The chain carries TRBV7-3 and TRBJ2-5, with 10 bases fitting TRBD1. CDR3 length: 16 amino acids. V lost 2 bases and J lost 5; bases outside the gene matches: 8. Germline CDR1 reads SGHTA; CDR2 reads FQGTGA. In DNA form, the CDR3 reads TGTGCCAGCAGCTTAGCCGACAGGGGGCTGGGGGAGACCCAGTACTTC. It translates to CASSLADRGLGETQYF.

The V and J genes are TRBV15 and TRBJ1-2; tentative D call: TRBD1 (6 bases). V lost 0 bases and J lost 4, with 12 bases in between. Per germline, CDR1 LNHNV and CDR2 YYDKDF (reference sequence). The CDR3 loop spans 15 amino acids. The chain's CDR3 is CATSRDWGRGYGYTF. In nucleotides, the CDR3 is TGTGCCACCAGCAGAGATTGGGGGCGCGGCTATGGCTACACCTTC.

This chain uses TRBV5-1 with TRBJ1-6; 7 positions agree with TRBD1. Germline lookup yields CDR1 SGHRS and CDR2 YFSETQ. Germline trimming cut 3 bases from V and 7 bases from J; bases unmatched to any gene: 4. The CDR3 is made up of 14 amino acids. The CDR3 DNA reads as TGCGCCAGCAGCTCCGGGACAGAGAATTCACCCCTCCACTTT. Residues: CASSSGTENSPLHF.